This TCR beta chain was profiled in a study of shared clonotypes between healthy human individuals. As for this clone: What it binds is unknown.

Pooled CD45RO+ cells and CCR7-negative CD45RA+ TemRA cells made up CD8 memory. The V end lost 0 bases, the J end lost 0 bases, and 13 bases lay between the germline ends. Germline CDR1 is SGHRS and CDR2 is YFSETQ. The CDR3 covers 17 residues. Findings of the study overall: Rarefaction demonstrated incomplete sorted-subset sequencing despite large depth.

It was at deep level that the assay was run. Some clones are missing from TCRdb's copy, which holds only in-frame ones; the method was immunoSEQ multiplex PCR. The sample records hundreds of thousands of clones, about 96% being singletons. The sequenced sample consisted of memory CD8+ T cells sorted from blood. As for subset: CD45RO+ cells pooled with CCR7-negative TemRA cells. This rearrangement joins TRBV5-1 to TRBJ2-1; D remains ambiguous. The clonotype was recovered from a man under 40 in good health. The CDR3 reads CASSLVLHPDSYNEQFF. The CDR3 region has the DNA TGCGCCAGCAGCTTGGTGTTGCACCCGGACTCCTACAATGAGCAGTTCTTC.